This TCR beta chain emerged from a study of shared clonotypes between healthy human individuals. Note on this clone: Its cognate antigen is unknown.

The study, taken as a whole, reports: Larger estimated richness was generally recorded for naive subsets relative to memory subsets.

Original analysis: In the immunoSEQ data, sequences were junction-only and lacked quality scores, so filtering differed. Assay used: immunoSEQ multiplex PCR; TCRdb lists only in-frame clones, some missing. From that table come the V and J calls and clone size; the DNA was used to work out D and trimming. In the table there are about 980,000 clones, 76% of which are singletons. This receptor was obtained from a man aged 18 to 29 in good health. The sample consisted of memory CD4+ T cells sorted from blood. Subset noted: CD45RA-negative fraction.

The CDR3 sequence: CASSHTGTGEYEQYF. The CDR3 DNA sequence: TGTGCCAGCAGTCACACCGGGACAGGCGAGTACGAGCAGTACTTC. This sequence joins TRBV6-5 and TRBJ2-7; 8 positions agree with TRBD1. Trimming cost V 5 bases and J 4 bases; bases outside gene matches: 10. The germline V gene encodes CDR1 MNHEY and CDR2 SVGAGI. The CDR3 covers 15 residues.